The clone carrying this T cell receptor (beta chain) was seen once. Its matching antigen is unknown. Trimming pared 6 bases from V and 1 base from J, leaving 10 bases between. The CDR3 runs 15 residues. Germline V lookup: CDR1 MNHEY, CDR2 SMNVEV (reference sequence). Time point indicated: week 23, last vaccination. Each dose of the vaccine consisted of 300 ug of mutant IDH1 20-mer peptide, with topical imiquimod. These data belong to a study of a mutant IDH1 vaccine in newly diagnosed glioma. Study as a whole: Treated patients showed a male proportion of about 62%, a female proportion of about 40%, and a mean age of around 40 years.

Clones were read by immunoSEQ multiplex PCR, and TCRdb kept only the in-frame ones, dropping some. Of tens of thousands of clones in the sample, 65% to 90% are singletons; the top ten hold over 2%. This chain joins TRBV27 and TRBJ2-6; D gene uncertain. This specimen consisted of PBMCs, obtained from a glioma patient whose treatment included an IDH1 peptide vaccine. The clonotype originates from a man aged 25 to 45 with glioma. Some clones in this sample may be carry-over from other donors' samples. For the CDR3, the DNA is TGTGCCAGCAGCCCCTCTTGGTCTGGGGCCAACGTCCTGACTTTC. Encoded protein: CASSPSWSGANVLTF.